This T cell receptor (beta chain) was recovered during a study of CXCR3-negative and CXCR3-positive naive CD8 T cells. Findings of the study overall: CXCR3-positive naive cells carried more hydrophobic TRB CDR3s than CXCR3-negative ones. Cryopreservation partially lowered CXCR3 expression, so most assays used fresh PBMCs. Both naive subsets, CXCR3-negative and CXCR3-positive, displayed similar TRBV-TRBJ usage, unlike memory cells.

Carrying UMI labels, the TRB cDNA libraries were prepared through 5' RACE. TCRdb processed the 5' RACE reads again and assigns one entry to each CDR3 protein, with no DNA. The listing contains approximately 100,000 distinct CDR3 sequences. Every individual CD8+ T cell subset underwent sorting in triplicate at approximately 310,000 cells apiece. This CDR3 has 14 residues. Germline values: CDR1 SQVTM, CDR2 ANQGSEA. Points on this clonotype: No antigen is known for it.

Sequencing was done on a sample of naive CXCR3+ CD8+ T cells from blood. Subset specified: CD45RO-CCR7+CD27+CD95- naive CD8+ T cells expressing CXCR3 (TNR3+). This rearrangement joins TRBV29-1 to TRBJ2-2; no DNA is available, so the TRBD1 call from TCRdb remains unchecked. This clonotype was sampled from a human donor in good health. Some clones in this sample may be carry-over from other donors' samples. The CDR3 spells CSVWDREMTGELFF.